This T cell receptor beta chain was identified during a study of blood T cell repertoires in COVID-19. Overall study context: Sites in the United States, Italy and Spain provided acute and convalescent COVID-19 samples.

Concerning this clone itself: The identical CDR3 is also encoded by other nucleotide sequences in the sample.

How the authors handled the data: Estimation of nucleated cell counts was performed using reference gene primer amplification. Only in-frame clones appear in the TCRdb table, and some are missing; sequencing was by immunoSEQ multiplex PCR. V and J calls and clone size follow that table, whereas D and trimming were derived from the DNA. The sample shows about 180,000 clones, approximately 89% of them seen only once. For recovered donors of Cohort 3, there were two negative PCRs, clearance, or symptom resolution. The CDR3 consists of 12 residues. The V end was cut by 5 bases, the J end by 0 bases, with 4 bases between. The germline V gene encodes CDR1 LNHDA and CDR2 SQIVND (reference sequence).

This TCR was recovered from a man aged 40-49 years who had recovered from COVID-19. The chain combines TRBV19 with TRBJ1-2; D gene unclear. Source material: PBMCs or T cells enriched from blood (not recorded which). CDR3 sequence: CASSLSNYGYTF. The CDR3 region has the DNA TGTGCCAGTAGTCTATCTAACTATGGCTACACCTTC.